A single sample is the source of the 15 T cell receptor beta chains below, sequenced in a study of a mutant IDH1 vaccine in newly diagnosed glioma. Stated time point: week 11, during vaccination. In every dose of vaccine, 300 ug of mutant IDH1 20-mer peptide was given alongside topical imiquimod. TCRdb's table, derived via immunoSEQ multiplex PCR, lists solely in-frame clones and lacks some. The sample contains about 67,000 clones, around 89% of which appear only once. These receptors have no known antigen. The sample in question was PBMCs, obtained from a glioma patient whose treatment included an IDH1 peptide vaccine. The receptors come from a middle-aged man with glioma.

The rearrangement joins TRBV19 to TRBJ1-5, with D perhaps matching TRBD1 (5 bases). V shed 5 bases and J shed 11 bases, with 22 bases lying between them. There are 15 residues in the CDR3. Per the germline V gene, CDR1 is LNHDA and CDR2 is SQIVND (reference sequence). CDR3 in amino acids: CASSGGPPPMGAQHF. The CDR3 DNA follows: TGTGCCAGTAGTGGGGGTCCCCCCCCCATGGGGGCCCAGCATTTT.

The chain is built from TRBV21-1 and TRBJ2-1. TRBV21-1 is designated a pseudogene. The CDR3 covers 18 residues. The CDR3 DNA reads TGTGCCAGCAGCAAAGAAGTAAGGGTCGGGCTAGTCTACAATGAGCAGTTCTTC. Its protein is CASSKEVRVGLVYNEQFF.

The chain couples TRBV6-1 to TRBJ1-2; possibly TRBD1 for D (5 bases). CDR1 and CDR2 from the germline V gene are MNHNS and SASEGT. The CDR3 spans 15 residues. The ends were cut back, 0 bases at V and 8 bases at J, with 16 bases in the middle. DNA for the CDR3: TGTGCCAGCAGTGAAGCGGGTGCCAGGGCGAGGGGCTACACCTTC. Its translation is CASSEAGARARGYTF.

The CDR3 is CASSLERPTDTQYF. DNA of the CDR3: TGCGCCAGCAGCTTGGAAAGGCCCACAGATACGCAGTATTTT. V gene TRBV5-1 combines with J gene TRBJ2-3; D not resolved. V was clipped by 0 bases and J by 2 bases, with 7 bases between them. The CDR3 spans 14 residues. In germline, CDR1 is SGHRS, CDR2 YFSETQ.

As to this clone: The same CDR3 arises from other DNA sequences in this sample as well. The chain uses TRBV5-4 and TRBJ1-2, with unresolved D. The germline V gene encodes CDR1 SGHNT and CDR2 YYREEE (reference sequence). This CDR3 is built from 13 residues. V was cut by 0 bases and J by 4 bases, with 7 bases left in between. The CDR3 nucleotides read TGTGCCAGCAGCTTGGTTGGTAGCTATGGCTACACCTTC. Translated: CASSLVGSYGYTF.

This chain connects TRBV5-4 to TRBJ2-3, with D hard to call. Germline CDR1 is SGHNT and CDR2 is YYREEE (reference sequence). This CDR3 comprises 14 residues. V lost 0 bases to trimming and J lost 2 bases, with 7 bases between them. The CDR3 coding sequence is TGTGCCAGCAGCTTGGACATGCTCACAGATACGCAGTATTTT. It is translated as CASSLDMLTDTQYF.

This chain connects TRBV2 to TRBJ2-4; a weak D match, TRBD1 (6 bases). V was pared by 4 bases and J by 0 bases, with 22 bases between. The CDR3 has 19 residues. Germline V gene data show CDR1 as SNHLY and CDR2 as FYNNEI. This chain's CDR3 is CASSAGQTLWGIAKNIQYF. The CDR3 bases are TGTGCCAGCAGTGCCGGACAGACTTTATGGGGTATAGCCAAAAACATTCAGTACTTC. The full variable domain, its missing parts supplied by reference TRBV2 and TRBJ2-4, is EPEVTQTPSHQVTQMGQEVILRCVPISNHLYFYWYRQILGQKVEFLVSFYNNEISEKSEIFDDQFSVERPDGSNFTLKIRSTKLEDSAMYFCASSAGQTLWGIAKNIQYFGAGTRLSVL.

The J gene is TRBJ2-1, the V gene TRBV5-6; 9 bases line up with TRBD1. This CDR3 is built from 14 residues. The trim removed 2 bases at V and 9 bases at J, leaving 6 bases unmatched. Germline V gene lookup returns CDR1 SGHDT and CDR2 YYEEEE. CDR3 DNA: TGTGCCAGCAGCTTCTGGGACAGGGAAGGTGAGCAGTTCTTC. This codes for CASSFWDREGEQFF.

This clone is medium-sized. The V gene is TRBV6-1, the J gene TRBJ1-6; 9 nucleotides agree with TRBD1. The CDR3 length is 15 residues. The V segment lost 1 base and the J segment 13 bases; nucleotides outside the gene matches: 8. Germline-derived CDR1 and CDR2 are MNHNS and SASEGT. The CDR3 sequence: CASSEEGTGNAPLHF. The CDR3 DNA follows: TGTGCCAGCAGTGAAGAGGGGACAGGGAACGCTCCCCTCCACTTT.

V usage is TRBV18 and J usage is TRBJ2-7; TRBD2 matches at 10 bases. The CDR3 runs 15 residues. Germline trimming cut 6 bases from V and 7 bases from J; bases unmatched to any gene: 12. Germline CDR1 and CDR2: KGHSH and LQKENI. The DNA of the CDR3 is TGTGCCAGCTCCCCTAGCGGGGGCTCGCATAGGGAGCAGTACGTC. Translated: CASSPSGGSHREQYV.

The CDR3 DNA follows: TGTGCCAGCTCACCAACAGGGGGTGGATATGAAAAACTGTTTTTT. Translated, it gives CASSPTGGGYEKLFF. The chain carries TRBV18 and TRBJ1-4; 8 nucleotides agree with TRBD1. This CDR3 contains 15 residues. Germline CDR1 reads KGHSH; CDR2 reads LQKENI. J gave up 6 bases and V 2 bases, and 5 bases lay outside the gene matches.

The chain employs TRBV6-1 and TRBJ1-4, with 7 bases matching TRBD1. With 8 bases clipped from V and 2 bases from J, the junction kept 8 bases outside the gene matches. The CDR3 is made up of 15 amino acids. Germline CDR1 MNHNS, CDR2 SASEGT. The CDR3 DNA reads TGTGCCAGCGGACAAAGACAGGGTACTAATGAAAAACTGTTTTTT. This translates into CASGQRQGTNEKLFF.

The chain uses TRBV9 and TRBJ2-5; 8 bases agree with TRBD1. The CDR3 extends over 16 amino acids. V dropped 2 bases and J dropped 5; count of bases not matched to a gene: 11. CDR1 SGDLS and CDR2 YYNGEE come from the germline V gene. This chain's CDR3 is CASSVGTGGSQETQYF. The CDR3 DNA sequence: TGTGCCAGCAGCGTCGGGACAGGAGGGTCACAGGAGACCCAGTACTTC.

This clone has just one count. This chain joins TRBV5-4 and TRBJ1-2; possibly TRBD1 for D (6 bases). This CDR3 is built from 15 residues. Deletions cut 0 bases from V and 5 bases from J, with 14 bases between. Germline CDR1 is SGHNT and CDR2 is YYREEE (reference sequence). In DNA form, the CDR3 reads TGTGCCAGCAGCTTGGTTCACAGGGAAGGATATGGCTACACCTTC. The encoded protein is CASSLVHREGYGYTF.

The chain is built from TRBV5-1 and TRBJ1-2; the match to TRBD1 covers 7 bases. The CDR3 is 18 amino acids. J lost 0 bases, V lost 1 base, and 12 bases had no gene match. Germline CDR1 is SGHRS and CDR2 is YFSETQ. The CDR3, as DNA: TGCGCCAGCAGCTTGTCGGGAACAGGGGAGGGGACTAACTATGGCTACACCTTC. Its translation: CASSLSGTGEGTNYGYTF.